This T cell receptor (beta chain) stems from a study of CD8 T cells in Susac syndrome. Whole-study results and caveats: Acknowledgment was made by the study that its TCR sequencing and HLA analysis involved a relatively small number of individuals.

Reverse transcription of about 0.5 to 1 ug RNA was carried out with random hexamers. TCRdb ran MiXCR on the immunoSEQ multiplex PCR reads and lists one entry per CDR3 protein. The data show some 190,000 distinct CDR3 sequences, about 95% seen once. Blood CD8+ and CD4+ T cells underwent high-throughput TCR beta sequencing. Comments on this clonotype: Its antigen is as yet unknown.

The CDR3 is 11 residues long. The germline CDR1 and CDR2 sequences are KGHDR and SFDVKD. Trimming stripped 9 bases from V and 3 bases from J, with 8 bases between. Sequencing was carried out using CD4+ T cells from PBMCs. This chain joins TRBV24-1 and TRBJ2-7; D remains unclear. The clonotype comes from a human donor in good health. The CDR3 protein is CATEDGYEQYF. In DNA form, the CDR3 reads TGTGCCACCGAGGACGGCTACGAGCAGTACTTC.